The sample holds a few counts of the clone carrying this T cell receptor (beta chain). V was trimmed by 4 bases and J by 6 bases, leaving 6 bases between them. Germline V gene data show CDR1 as MGHRA and CDR2 as YSYEKL. The CDR3 consists of 12 residues. This sample stems from a study of blood T cell repertoires in COVID-19. About the research overall: Donors in the United States, Italy and Spain gave samples during acute or convalescent COVID-19. The analysed material was cDNA or gDNA that came from T cells, B-cell-depleted T cells, or PBMCs.

In the study's own analysis: Quantification of nucleated cells was approximated via reference gene primer amplification. Data came from immunoSEQ multiplex PCR; TCRdb stores just in-frame clones and leaves some out. V and J calls and clone size follow that table, whereas D and trimming were derived from the DNA. This table has 250,000 to 350,000 clones, about 90% appearing once. This chain links TRBV4-1 with TRBJ2-2; no firm D call. The TCR originated in a man younger than 35 who had recovered from COVID-19. Sequencing was carried out using peripheral blood. Here the CDR3 DNA reads TGCGCCAGCAGCCCCTACGCCGGGGAGCTGTTTTTT. Encoded protein: CASSPYAGELFF.